The 28 T cell receptor beta chains presented below share a single source sample, sequenced in a study of response to subunit inactivated influenza vaccine. In TCRdb, the RT-PCR reads were re-called with MiXCR into one record per CDR3 protein. Of roughly 650,000 distinct CDR3 sequences in the sample, about 14% were seen once. The sequences come from PBMCs from blood, collected 14 to 15 days before vaccination. The receptors originated from a man aged 45 to 65 who received an inactivated influenza vaccine.

This clonotype was counted a few times. The chain combines TRBV4-2 with TRBJ2-3; a possible D gene is TRBD2 (6 bases). Germline loops: CDR1 LGHNA, CDR2 YNFKEQ. CDR3 length equals 16 residues. V was shortened by 4 bases and J by 1 base, with 15 bases between the two germline ends. The CDR3 bases are TGTGCCAGCAGCCCAGACGGCGGGGTACGCACAGATACGCAGTATTTT. Protein: CASSPDGGVRTDTQYF.

This clonotype was counted only a few times. The J gene is TRBJ2-2, the V gene TRBV11-2, with a weak D call TRBD1 (5 bases). CDR1 and CDR2 from the germline V gene are SGHAT and FQNNGV. The V end lost 5 bases, the J end lost 2 bases, and 15 bases lay between the germline ends. The CDR3 spans 16 residues. The CDR3 here is CASSVGWGSNTGELFF. The CDR3 DNA is TGTGCCAGCAGCGTCGGGTGGGGCTCCAACACCGGGGAGCTGTTTTTT.

This clonotype was observed a few times. The gene calls are TRBV5-6 and TRBJ2-7; D uncertain. The germline V gene has CDR1 SGHDT and CDR2 YYEEEE. This CDR3 spans 13 amino acids. V shed 1 base and J shed 0 bases, with 5 bases lying between them. The CDR3 protein is CASSLFSSYEQYF. In DNA, the CDR3 is TGTGCCAGCAGCTTGTTCAGCTCCTACGAGCAGTACTTC. Drawing the rest from reference TRBV5-6 and TRBJ2-7, the complete variable domain is DAGVTQSPTHLIKTRGQQVTLRCSPKSGHDTVSWYQQALGQGPQFIFQYYEEEERQRGNFPDRFSGHQFPNYSSELNVNALLLGDSALYLCASSLFSSYEQYFGPGTRLTVT.

This clonotype was observed once. J is TRBJ1-6 and V is TRBV2; 9 nucleotides line up with TRBD1. From germline, CDR1 is SNHLY and CDR2 FYNNEI. The CDR3 sequence is 15 residues long. J lost 10 bases, V lost 5 bases, and 9 bases had no gene match. CDR3 protein: CASSLTDRGGSPLHF. As DNA, the CDR3 is TGTGCCAGCAGTTTAACGGACAGGGGTGGCTCACCCCTCCACTTT. The entire variable domain, with the rest obtained from reference TRBV2 and TRBJ1-6, is as follows: EPEVTQTPSHQVTQMGQEVILRCVPISNHLYFYWYRQILGQKVEFLVSFYNNEISEKSEIFDDQFSVERPDGSNFTLKIRSTKLEDSAMYFCASSLTDRGGSPLHFGNGTRLTVT.

This clonotype has a handful of counts. The chain couples TRBV6-1 to TRBJ2-7; D might be TRBD1 (6 bases). The germline V gene encodes CDR1 MNHNS and CDR2 SASEGT. The CDR3 runs 13 residues. V gave up 6 bases and J gave up 7 bases, with 16 bases separating them. CDR3 loop: CASSSNRVWEQYF. CDR3 DNA: TGTGCCAGCAGCTCGAACAGGGTGTGGGAGCAGTACTTC.

This clonotype came up a few times. The gene calls are TRBV6-5 and TRBJ1-1; the D is unclear. The CDR3 runs to 14 residues. The germline V and J ends were trimmed by 4 bases and 1 base, with 10 bases remaining between them. Germline V lookup: CDR1 MNHEY, CDR2 SVGAGI. The CDR3 nucleotides are TGTGCCAGCAGTTTTACGACTGGGAACACTGAAGCTTTCTTT. Protein sequence: CASSFTTGNTEAFF.

The chain uses TRBV15 and TRBJ2-1, with D unresolved. V dropped 6 bases and J dropped 0 bases, with 9 bases sitting between them. The CDR3 runs 14 residues. CDR1 is LNHNV and CDR2 is YYDKDF in the germline V gene (reference sequence). The CDR3 loop is CATSIRSSYNEQFF. For the CDR3, the DNA is TGTGCCACCAGTATCCGAAGCTCCTACAATGAGCAGTTCTTC.

This clonotype occurred a few times. The V call is TRBV7-9, the J call TRBJ2-4; D gene ambiguous. CDR3 length equals 14 residues. Trimming removed 5 bases from V and 9 bases from J, with 17 bases in between. Germline lookup yields CDR1 SEHNR and CDR2 FQNEAQ (reference sequence). For the CDR3, the DNA is TGTGCCAGCAGCCAGTCCGTAGTGCGAGCCATTCAGTACTTC. It codes for CASSQSVVRAIQYF.

This clonotype was detected only a few times. The chain carries TRBV15 and TRBJ1-4, with TRBD1 matching 7 bases. There are 18 residues in the CDR3. Germline trimming cut 3 bases from V and 5 bases from J; bases unmatched to any gene: 15. Per germline, CDR1 LNHNV and CDR2 YYDKDF (reference sequence). CDR3 sequence (DNA): TGTGCCACCAGCAGGGACCAGATACTTCAGGGGGGCAATGAAAAACTGTTTTTT. It codes for CATSRDQILQGGNEKLFF.

The V and J genes are TRBV4-1 and TRBJ1-4; D is unclear. Germline V gene lookup returns CDR1 MGHRA and CDR2 YSYEKL. With 4 bases removed from V and 2 bases from J, the gap between germline ends came to 11 bases. The CDR3 contains 15 residues. The CDR3 protein is CASSRTIGTNEKLFF. The CDR3 coding sequence is TGCGCCAGCAGCCGCACAATTGGGACTAATGAAAAACTGTTTTTT.

Regarding this clonotype: A junction end diverges from the germline sequence, so it may reflect a read error. The chain is built from TRBV6-2 or TRBV6-3 and TRBJ2-4, with a tentative D call TRBD2 (6 bases). CDR1 is MNHEY and CDR2 is SVGEGT in the germline V gene. The CDR3 runs 17 residues. The CDR3, as DNA: TGTGTCAGCAGTTACTCCCTAGCGCGGGTGGCCAAAAACATTCAGTACTTC. Its translation is CVSSYSLARVAKNIQYF.

The rearrangement links TRBV6-5 to TRBJ1-5; a weak D match, TRBD1 (6 bases). Trimming cost V 0 bases and J 4 bases, with 7 bases left between them. The CDR3 sequence is 14 residues long. Germline CDR1 is MNHEY and CDR2 is SVGAGI. CDR3 protein: CASSYSGQNQPQHF. In DNA form, the CDR3 reads TGTGCCAGCAGTTACTCGGGACAAAATCAGCCCCAGCATTTT.

This clonotype turned up a few times. The chain recombines TRBV5-1 with TRBJ1-5; a weak D match, TRBD1 (5 bases). This CDR3 spans 15 amino acids. Germline V gives CDR1 SGHRS, CDR2 YFSETQ. V lost 3 bases, J lost 3 bases, and 13 bases lay in between. CDR3 region: CASSSGGLDNQPQHF. In DNA form, the CDR3 reads TGCGCCAGCAGCTCTGGGGGGTTAGACAATCAGCCCCAGCATTTT.

This clonotype was seen a few times. This chain uses TRBV12-3 or TRBV12-4 with TRBJ2-5, with 8 positions matching TRBD2. J lost 10 bases, V lost 3 bases, and 10 bases had no gene match. The CDR3 sequence is 14 residues long. CDR3: CASSLDGGGRDQYF. The CDR3 nucleotides are TGTGCCAGCAGTTTGGACGGGGGGGGACGGGACCAGTACTTC.

V is TRBV7-9 and J is TRBJ2-2, with D possibly being TRBD1 or TRBD2 (5 bases each). CDR1 and CDR2 from the germline V gene are SEHNR and FQNEAQ (reference sequence). Deletions cut 4 bases from V and 6 bases from J, with 15 bases between. This CDR3 is built from 15 residues. CDR3 region: CASSSQTGTPGELFF. CDR3 in DNA: TGTGCCAGCAGCTCCCAGACGGGGACCCCCGGGGAGCTGTTTTTT.

This clonotype was found a few times. The chain uses TRBV29-1 and TRBJ1-4; D gene ambiguous. V was shortened by 5 bases and J by 3 bases, with 13 bases between the two germline ends. The CDR3 consists of 14 residues. Germline V lookup: CDR1 SQVTM, CDR2 ANQGSEA. This chain's CDR3 is CSVLKAPANEKLFF. CDR3 DNA: TGCAGCGTTCTGAAGGCTCCAGCTAATGAAAAACTGTTTTTT.

This clonotype was seen only a few times. The chain carries TRBV15 and TRBJ1-1; D might be TRBD1 (6 bases). The CDR3 sequence is 15 residues long. Germline loops: CDR1 LNHNV, CDR2 YYDKDF (reference sequence). Between the trimmed V and J ends, which lost 5 bases and 5 bases, there was a span of 18 bases. The CDR3 loop reads CATSPRGGGRTEAFF. CDR3 coding DNA: TGTGCCACCAGCCCGAGGGGGGGCGGGAGGACTGAAGCTTTCTTT.

V usage is TRBV6-2 or TRBV6-3 and J usage is TRBJ2-1; D is undetermined. This CDR3 contains 13 residues. Germline V gene sequence: CDR1 MNHEY, CDR2 SVGEGT. V was cut by 3 bases and J by 4 bases, with 7 bases left in between. The CDR3 loop reads CASSYDKYNEQFF. The CDR3 nucleotides are TGTGCCAGCAGTTATGACAAATACAATGAGCAGTTCTTC.

At least ten counts were recorded for this clonotype. The chain is built from TRBV4-3 and TRBJ1-5, with D perhaps matching TRBD1 (5 bases). The V end was cut by 0 bases, the J end by 9 bases, with 15 bases between. CDR1 and CDR2 from the germline V gene are LGHNA and YSLEER. This CDR3 spans 15 amino acids. The CDR3 region has the DNA TGCGCCAGCAGCCAAGAAGTCGGGGGGGTAACGCCCCAGCATTTT. Protein sequence: CASSQEVGGVTPQHF.

The chain carries TRBV29-1 and TRBJ1-4; the D gene is possibly TRBD1 (6 bases). This CDR3 region has 14 residues. V was shortened by 5 bases and J by 0 bases, with 10 bases between the two germline ends. In germline, CDR1 is SQVTM, CDR2 ANQGSEA. CDR3 sequence (DNA): TGCAGCGTTTCGGGGGGCGCAACTAATGAAAAACTGTTTTTT. As protein: CSVSGGATNEKLFF.

In its sample, this clonotype was seen a few times. Here the CDR3 reads CASTSWTGPANYGYTF. The CDR3 region has the DNA TGTGCCAGCACCAGCTGGACAGGACCGGCTAACTATGGCTACACCTTC. The chain links TRBV12-3 or TRBV12-4 to TRBJ1-2, with 7 bases lining up with TRBD1. The CDR3 is 16 amino acids. The junction had 11 bases not matched to a gene; V was cut back by 7 bases and J by 0 bases.

This clonotype was seen many times. This chain joins TRBV20-1 and TRBJ2-7; perhaps TRBD1 as D (6 bases). This CDR3 contains 13 residues. With 7 bases removed from V and 3 bases from J, the gap between germline ends came to 16 bases. The germline CDR1 and CDR2 sequences are DFQATT and SNEGSKA (reference sequence). This CDR3 reads CSVPTGGGYEQYF. CDR3 sequence (DNA): TGCAGTGTTCCGACAGGAGGAGGCTACGAGCAGTACTTC.

CDR3: CASTLGTSGMQFF. The CDR3 DNA is TGTGCCAGCACCCTGGGGACTAGCGGTATGCAGTTCTTC. The V and J genes are TRBV12-3 or TRBV12-4 and TRBJ2-1, with TRBD2 matching over 11 bases. J was trimmed by 12 bases and V by 7 bases; bases with no gene match: 8. This CDR3 is built from 13 residues.

This clonotype appeared a few times. The chain links TRBV29-1 to TRBJ2-2, with 8 bases matching TRBD1. Germline V CDR1 and CDR2: SQVTM, ANQGSEA. There are 14 residues in the CDR3. Trimming cost V 7 bases and J 0 bases; bases outside gene matches: 4. In nucleotides, the CDR3 is TGCAGCGCTCGGACAGGGACGAACACCGGGGAGCTGTTTTTT. Translated: CSARTGTNTGELFF.

This clonotype was recorded a few times. The chain carries TRBV20-1 and TRBJ2-7; 7 nucleotides align to TRBD1. CDR1 and CDR2 from the germline V gene are DFQATT and SNEGSKA (reference sequence). V was pared by 4 bases and J by 2 bases, with 14 bases of the junction left unmatched. The CDR3 spans 16 residues. DNA of the CDR3: TGCAGTGCTACCGTGCATCGCTTAGGACAGGCCTACGAGCAGTACTTC. It translates to CSATVHRLGQAYEQYF.

The chain is built from TRBV5-1 and TRBJ2-5; 12 bases line up with TRBD1. The length of the CDR3 is 15 residues. The trim removed 4 bases at V and 13 bases at J, leaving 14 bases unmatched. Per the germline V gene, CDR1 is SGHRS and CDR2 is YFSETQ. The CDR3 loop is CASSAEGQGAGIRYF. The CDR3 nucleotides are TGCGCCAGCAGCGCCGAGGGACAGGGGGCCGGGATTCGGTACTTC. The full variable domain, in which reference TRBV5-1 and TRBJ2-5 provide the parts outside the CDR3, is KAGVTQTPRYLIKTRGQQVTLSCSPISGHRSVSWYQQTPGQGLQFLFEYFSETQRNKGNFPGRFSGRQFSNSRSEMNVSTLELGDSALYLCASSAEGQGAGIRYFGPGTRLLVL.

The V call is TRBV7-2, the J call TRBJ1-1; D unclear. The CDR3 is made up of 14 amino acids. The germline V and J ends were trimmed by 4 bases and 1 base, with 10 bases remaining between them. Per germline, CDR1 SGHTA and CDR2 FQGNSA. The CDR3 DNA follows: TGTGCCAGCAGCTCCGCGGCCAGGAACACTGAAGCTTTCTTT. Translation: CASSSAARNTEAFF. Supplemented by reference TRBV7-2 and TRBJ1-1, the full variable domain reads GAGVSQSPSNKVTEKGKDVELRCDPISGHTALYWYRQSLGQGLEFLIYFQGNSAPDKSGLPSDRFSAERTGGSVSTLTIQRTQQEDSAVYLCASSSAARNTEAFFGQGTRLTVV.

This clonotype was observed a few times. This chain links TRBV28 with TRBJ2-5; TRBD2 might be the D (6 bases). V lost 2 bases and J lost 3, with 7 bases in between. The CDR3 is made up of 13 amino acids. In germline, CDR1 is MDHEN, CDR2 SYDVKM. The CDR3 nucleotides are TGTGCCAGCAGTTTACCGGGGGAAGAGACCCAGTACTTC. Its protein is CASSLPGEETQYF. The variable domain in full, with the rest retrieved from reference TRBV28 and TRBJ2-5, is DVKVTQSSRYLVKRTGEKVFLECVQDMDHENMFWYRQDPGLGLRLIYFSYDVKMKEKGDIPEGYSVSREKKERFSLILESASTNQTSMYLCASSLPGEETQYFGPGTRLLVL.